Each of the 4 T cell receptor beta chains below was sequenced from the same sample in a study of T cell responses to AZD1222 COVID-19 vaccine. Method: immunoSEQ multiplex PCR; TCRdb's copy keeps in-frame clones and lacks some. This table holds 130,000 to 150,000 clones, 70% to 90% found once. Specimen: peripheral blood, collected on day 0 of AZD1222 vaccination. These receptors were collected from an adult in good health.

The V call is TRBV27, the J call TRBJ1-6; D is ambiguous. The germline CDR1 and CDR2 sequences are MNHEY and SMNVEV (reference sequence). The length of the CDR3 is 12 residues. V was trimmed by 1 base and J by 5 bases, leaving 0 bases between them. The CDR3 loop is CASSLYNSPLHF. DNA for the CDR3: TGTGCCAGCAGTTTATATAATTCACCCCTCCACTTT.

The chain links TRBV3-1 (or the pseudogene TRBV3-2) to TRBJ2-7; 8 positions agree with TRBD1. Per germline, CDR1 LGHDT and CDR2 YNNKEL (reference sequence). J gave up 0 bases and V 2 bases, and 6 bases lay outside the gene matches. The CDR3 runs 16 residues. This CDR3 is CASSQPGQGFSYEQYF. CDR3 DNA: TGTGCCAGCAGCCAACCAGGACAGGGCTTCTCCTACGAGCAGTACTTC.

This rearrangement joins TRBV15 to TRBJ2-7; 10 bases agree with TRBD1. The CDR3 runs 16 residues. Germline CDR1 and CDR2: LNHNV and YYDKDF (reference sequence). The V segment lost 0 bases and the J segment 0 bases; nucleotides outside the gene matches: 2. CDR3 bases: TGTGCCACCAGCAGAGATCGGACAGGGGGCTCCTACGAGCAGTACTTC. It is translated as CATSRDRTGGSYEQYF.

The chain is built from TRBV5-1 and TRBJ1-6; D uncertain. CDR3 length equals 16 residues. In germline, CDR1 is SGHRS, CDR2 YFSETQ. Trimming cost V 1 base and J 4 bases, with 12 bases left between them. The CDR3 is CASSLSPETYNSPLHF. CDR3 bases: TGCGCCAGCAGCTTGAGCCCGGAAACTTATAATTCACCCCTCCACTTT.